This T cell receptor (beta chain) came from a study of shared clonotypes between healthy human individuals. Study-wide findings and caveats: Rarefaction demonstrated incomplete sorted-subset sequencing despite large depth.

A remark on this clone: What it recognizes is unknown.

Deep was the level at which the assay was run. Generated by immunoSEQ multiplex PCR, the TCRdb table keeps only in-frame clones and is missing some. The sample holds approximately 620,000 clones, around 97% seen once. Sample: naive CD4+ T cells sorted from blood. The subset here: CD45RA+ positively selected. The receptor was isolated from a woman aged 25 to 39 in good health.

The DNA for the CDR3 is TGTGCCAGCAGTTTAATAGAAAGGCCACCAATTTTTTTT. It is translated as CASSLIERPPIFF. This chain links TRBV28 with TRBJ1-4, with unresolved D. Per the germline V gene, CDR1 is MDHEN and CDR2 is SYDVKM. Trimming shortened V by 2 bases and J by 17 bases, and 18 bases separated the two germline ends. The CDR3 contains 13 residues.